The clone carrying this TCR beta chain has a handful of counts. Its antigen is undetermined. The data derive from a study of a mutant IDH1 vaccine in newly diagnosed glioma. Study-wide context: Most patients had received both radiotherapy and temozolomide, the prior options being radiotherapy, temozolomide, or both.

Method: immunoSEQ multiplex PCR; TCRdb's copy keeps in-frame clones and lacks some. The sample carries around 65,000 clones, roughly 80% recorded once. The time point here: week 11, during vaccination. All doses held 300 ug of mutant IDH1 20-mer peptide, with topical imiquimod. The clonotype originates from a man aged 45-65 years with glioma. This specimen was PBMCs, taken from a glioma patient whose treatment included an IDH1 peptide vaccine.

CDR3: CASSIGQFDSGYTF. The CDR3 DNA reads TGTGCCAGTAGTATTGGGCAGTTTGACTCCGGCTACACCTTC. The chain recombines TRBV19 with TRBJ1-2; unclear D gene. The CDR3 extends over 14 amino acids. Germline-derived CDR1 and CDR2 are LNHDA and SQIVND (reference sequence). With 3 bases removed from V and 8 bases from J, the gap between germline ends came to 16 bases.